The 8 T cell receptor beta chains presented below share a single source sample, sequenced in a study of cytomegalovirus exposure and HLA in healthy donors. PCR employed 60 Vbeta and 13 Jbeta primers. The protocol was immunoSEQ multiplex PCR, while the TCRdb copy is restricted to in-frame clones and leaves out a portion. This sample yields some 75,000 clones, of which around 78% are seen a single time; under 6% belongs to the top ten. Sequencing used PBMCs. These TCRs come from a man between 18 and 35 years old in good health and CMV-seropositive.

The rearrangement links TRBV7-3 to TRBJ1-1; D unclear. The ends were cut back, 6 bases at V and 4 bases at J, with 9 bases in the middle. Germline V CDR1 and CDR2: SGHTA, FQGTGA. This CDR3 is built from 12 residues. CDR3 in DNA: TGTGCCAGCAGGGGCGCGGGCACTGAAGCTTTCTTT. Translated, it gives CASRGAGTEAFF.

This clone was counted a few times. The chain has TRBV6-1 and TRBJ2-7, with D possibly TRBD2 on 6 matching bases. The CDR3 spans 15 residues. Trimming took 2 bases from V and 5 from J, leaving 16 bases between them. Per the germline V gene, CDR1 is MNHNS and CDR2 is SASEGT. Here the CDR3 reads CASSEMGLARDEQYF. In DNA, the CDR3 is TGTGCCAGCAGTGAAATGGGGCTAGCGAGAGACGAGCAGTACTTC.

On this clone: A read error may produce the germline difference seen at one junction end. The chain joins TRBV6-1 to TRBJ2-7; TRBD1 matches at 9 bases. The CDR3 is 15 amino acids. Germline V lookup: CDR1 MNHNS, CDR2 SASEGT. This CDR3 is CASSEAGTGIYEQYF. For the CDR3, the DNA is TGTGCCAGCAGCGAAGCCGGGACAGGGATATACGAGCAGTACTTC.

Only one count was recorded for this clone. One end of the junction is discordant with germline, which a read error may explain. The chain has TRBV6-5 and TRBJ1-2; 9 nucleotides agree with TRBD1. From germline, CDR1 is MNHEY and CDR2 SVGAGI. CDR3 size: 15 residues. CDR3 nucleotide sequence: TGTGCCAGCAGTTACTCAACGGGACAGGGCTATAGCTACACCTTC. It translates to CASSYSTGQGYSYTF.

CDR3 loop: CASSYGRRGEQFF. The CDR3 nucleotides read TGTGCCAGCAGTTACGGAAGGCGCGGCGAGCAGTTCTTC. The chain links TRBV6-5 to TRBJ2-1; D gene uncertain. The V end lost 2 bases, the J end lost 10 bases, and 12 bases lay between the germline ends. This CDR3 contains 13 residues. Germline CDR1 and CDR2: MNHEY and SVGAGI.

This sequence joins TRBV7-8 and TRBJ2-7, with D possibly matching TRBD2 (6 bases). V was trimmed by 0 bases and J by 2 bases, leaving 8 bases between them. The germline V gene has CDR1 SGHVS and CDR2 FQNEAQ. The CDR3 contains 14 residues. The chain's CDR3 is CASSLATGAYEQYF. DNA for the CDR3: TGTGCCAGCAGCTTAGCTACGGGAGCCTACGAGCAGTACTTC.

This chain links TRBV9 with TRBJ1-2; D gene uncertain. In germline, CDR1 is SGDLS, CDR2 YYNGEE. The CDR3 sequence is 12 residues long. V was trimmed by 3 bases and J by 5 bases, leaving 8 bases between them. This chain's CDR3 is CASSDGLYGYTF. CDR3 DNA sequence: TGTGCCAGCAGCGATGGACTTTATGGCTACACCTTC.

The CDR3 reads CSVVGRGEKLFF. Written as DNA, the CDR3 is TGCAGCGTCGTAGGACGGGGTGAAAAACTGTTTTTT. The chain links TRBV29-1 to TRBJ1-4, with no clear D. Trimming cost V 6 bases and J 7 bases, with 12 bases left between them. In germline, CDR1 is SQVTM, CDR2 ANQGSEA. CDR3 length equals 12 residues. Drawing the rest from reference TRBV29-1 and TRBJ1-4, the complete variable domain is SAVISQKPSRDICQRGTSLTIQCQVDSQVTMMFWYRQQPGQSLTLIATANQGSEATYESGFVIDKFPISRPNLTFSTLTVSNMSPEDSSIYLCSVVGRGEKLFFGSGTQLSVL.